These 29 T cell receptor beta chains share one sample of origin, sequenced in a study of blood T cell repertoires in COVID-19. Profiling relied on immunoSEQ multiplex PCR, and the TCRdb table lists in-frame clones only, not all of them. The profile shows 140,000 or so clones, approximately 88% of them singletons. Source material: peripheral blood. Receptors originate from an older man with acute or convalescent COVID-19.

J is TRBJ1-2 and V is TRBV6-2 or TRBV6-3; D is unclear. Germline V gene data show CDR1 as MNHEY and CDR2 as SVGEGT. CDR3 length equals 17 residues. The V and J ends lost 0 bases and 0 bases respectively, with 14 bases between them. CDR3 DNA sequence: TGTGCCAGCAGTTACTCACCCCAGGATCCGTCTAACTATGGCTACACCTTC. Protein: CASSYSPQDPSNYGYTF.

This chain links TRBV11-2 with TRBJ1-1, with D unresolved. The V end was cut by 5 bases, the J end by 5 bases, with 9 bases between. Germline V CDR1 and CDR2: SGHAT, FQNNGV. The CDR3 extends over 12 amino acids. In DNA form, the CDR3 reads TGTGCCAGCAGCCCCTCGGGAACTGAAGCTTTCTTT. Translating gives CASSPSGTEAFF.

V and J are TRBV6-5 and TRBJ1-1, with 9 bases that match TRBD1. The CDR3 has 14 residues. Germline CDR1 MNHEY, CDR2 SVGAGI. Trimming at V came to 6 bases and at J to 6 bases, leaving 8 bases not matched to a gene. CDR3 amino acids: CASRPTGGLPEAFF. Written as DNA, the CDR3 is TGTGCCAGCAGGCCTACAGGGGGCTTGCCTGAAGCTTTCTTT.

In its sample, this clone was seen once. The chain recombines TRBV9 with TRBJ2-2; 8 bases are shared with TRBD1. The CDR3 totals 15 residues. Trimming removed 3 bases from V and 4 bases from J; junction bases left unmatched: 5. Germline V CDR1 and CDR2: SGDLS, YYNGEE. DNA of the CDR3: TGTGCCAGCAGCGCCACAGGGGGTCTCACCGGGGAGCTGTTTTTT. This sequence encodes CASSATGGLTGELFF.

The chain joins TRBV27 to TRBJ2-3; 7 bases map to TRBD1. Per germline, CDR1 MNHEY and CDR2 SMNVEV (reference sequence). The CDR3 is made up of 18 amino acids. With V trimmed by 6 bases and J by 4 bases, 19 bases remained unmatched. CDR3 nucleotides: TGTGCCAGCAGACGAAAGAGTGCCCAGGGGGTTCCCCCAGATACGCAGTATTTT. It yields the protein CASRRKSAQGVPPDTQYF.

This chain connects TRBV3-1 (or the pseudogene TRBV3-2) to TRBJ2-3; D is possibly TRBD1 (6 bases). Germline values: CDR1 LGHDT, CDR2 YNNKEL (reference sequence). The length of the CDR3 is 17 residues. Trimming pared 5 bases from V and 4 bases from J, leaving 22 bases between. Written as DNA, the CDR3 is TGTGCCAGCAGCACCCCAGTAGGGGGACCCCCCCCAGATACGCAGTATTTT. Translated, it gives CASSTPVGGPPPDTQYF.

The rearrangement joins TRBV3-1 (or the pseudogene TRBV3-2) to TRBJ1-1; no reliable D call. The CDR3 has 14 residues. Germline loops: CDR1 LGHDT, CDR2 YNNKEL (reference sequence). V lost 2 bases, J lost 4 bases, and 11 bases lay in between. CDR3 sequence: CASSQFTGITEAFF. The CDR3 DNA sequence: TGTGCCAGCAGCCAATTCACCGGGATCACTGAAGCTTTCTTT.

The chain is built from TRBV19 and TRBJ1-1; D might be TRBD1 (6 bases). The V and J ends lost 3 bases and 9 bases respectively, with 23 bases between them. Germline CDR1 and CDR2: LNHDA and SQIVND (reference sequence). This CDR3 contains 16 residues. The CDR3: CASSIQGEGVRGKAFF. The CDR3 region has the DNA TGTGCCAGTAGTATTCAAGGGGAGGGGGTACGCGGGAAAGCTTTCTTT.

This clone was picked up a small number of times. V and J are TRBV18 and TRBJ1-5; no definite D call. The CDR3 is made up of 16 amino acids. Germline CDR1 and CDR2: KGHSH and LQKENI. Between the trimmed V and J ends, which lost 0 bases and 0 bases, there was a span of 9 bases. The CDR3, as DNA: TGTGCCAGCTCACCACCAATGGGGAGTAGCAATCAGCCCCAGCATTTT. Translating gives CASSPPMGSSNQPQHF.

This clone has more than one count but fewer than ten. The V call is TRBV18, the J call TRBJ2-3, with TRBD2 matching over 10 bases. In germline, CDR1 is KGHSH, CDR2 LQKENI. CDR3 length: 16 amino acids. The trim removed 4 bases at V and 0 bases at J, leaving 4 bases unmatched. CDR3 nucleotides: TGTGCCAGCTCACGTTGGACTAGCGGAAGCACAGATACGCAGTATTTT. It yields the protein CASSRWTSGSTDTQYF.

The chain's CDR3 is CASSDNPNYGYTF. The DNA of the CDR3 is TGTGCCAGCAGTGACAATCCTAACTATGGCTACACCTTC. This chain joins TRBV2 and TRBJ1-2; D gene uncertain. The CDR3 sequence is 13 residues long. Germline CDR1 and CDR2: SNHLY and FYNNEI. The V and J ends lost 3 bases and 0 bases respectively, with 5 bases between them.

The rearrangement uses TRBV30 and TRBJ1-2; D is possibly TRBD1 (5 bases). CDR3 length: 12 residues. V lost 4 bases and J lost 4, with 10 bases in between. Per germline, CDR1 GTSNPN and CDR2 SVGIG (reference sequence). CDR3 coding DNA: TGTGCCTGGACCGCCGGGGGCTATGGCTACACCTTC. As protein: CAWTAGGYGYTF. Based on the CDR3 plus reference TRBV30 and TRBJ1-2, the full variable domain is SQTIHQWPATLVQPVGSPLSLECTVEGTSNPNLYWYRQAAGRGLQLLFYSVGIGQISSEVPQNLSASRPQDRQFILSSKKLLLSDSGFYLCAWTAGGYGYTFGSGTRLTVV.

The CDR3 region has the DNA TGTGCCAGCAGCTTCGGGACAGGGGGCGGTAACTATGGCTACACCTTC. This translates into CASSFGTGGGNYGYTF. The rearrangement uses TRBV7-9 and TRBJ1-2; 12 nucleotides agree with TRBD1. V lost 3 bases and J lost 1; bases outside the gene matches: 3. CDR3 length: 16 amino acids. CDR1 and CDR2 from the germline V gene are SEHNR and FQNEAQ (reference sequence).

This clone occurred once. J is TRBJ1-4 and V is TRBV5-1; D might be TRBD1 (5 bases). Germline CDR1 SGHRS, CDR2 YFSETQ. The CDR3 contains 17 residues. Trimming removed 4 bases at V and 2 bases at J, with 18 bases between. CDR3 sequence (DNA): TGCGCCAGCAGCCGCGCCACAGGCCGCTTCACTAATGAAAAACTGTTTTTT. Its translation is CASSRATGRFTNEKLFF.

The CDR3 sequence: CASKPQGHQDYGYTF. DNA of the CDR3: TGTGCCAGTAAGCCCCAGGGACACCAGGACTATGGCTACACCTTC. The chain links TRBV19 to TRBJ1-2; TRBD1 is a possible D gene (6 bases). Looked up from germline, CDR1 is LNHDA and CDR2 is SQIVND (reference sequence). The length of the CDR3 is 15 residues. V was pared by 7 bases and J by 3 bases, with 18 bases between.

CDR3 region: CASTQSGTGGTTQYF. DNA of the CDR3: TGTGCCAGCACCCAGTCAGGGACAGGGGGCACGACCCAGTACTTC. V gene TRBV5-4 combines with J gene TRBJ2-5, with 12 bases that match TRBD1. This CDR3 region has 15 residues. CDR1 is SGHNT, CDR2 YYREEE, per germline (reference sequence). V was clipped by 6 bases and J by 7 bases; unmatched bases: 10.

This chain uses TRBV7-6 with TRBJ2-1; D possibly corresponds to TRBD2 (5 bases). The CDR3 has 13 amino acids. CDR1 SGHVS and CDR2 FNYEAQ come from the germline V gene. The V gene lost 4 bases and the J gene lost 4 bases, with 8 bases spanning the gap. The CDR3 coding sequence is TGTGCCAGCAGCTCAACTAGATACAATGAGCAGTTCTTC. It is translated as CASSSTRYNEQFF.

The table lists this clone with a few counts. The chain employs TRBV10-3 and TRBJ2-3; TRBD2 matches at 11 bases. Trimming at V came to 8 bases and at J to 0 bases, leaving 4 bases not matched to a gene. The CDR3 has 15 residues. The V gene's germline CDR1 is ENHRY and CDR2 SYGVKD. In DNA, the CDR3 is TGTGCCATCCTAAGGACTAGCGGGAGCACAGATACGCAGTATTTT. Protein sequence: CAILRTSGSTDTQYF.

V is TRBV2 and J is TRBJ1-5; the D is unclear. V lost 1 base and J 7 bases, leaving 8 bases between the germline ends. In germline, CDR1 is SNHLY, CDR2 FYNNEI. CDR3 length: 13 amino acids. CDR3 DNA sequence: TGTGCCAGCAGTGAAGGCCGGGGACAGCCCCAGCATTTT. Protein: CASSEGRGQPQHF.

The genes are TRBV6-1 and TRBJ1-5, with a possible D match to TRBD1 (5 bases). CDR3 length: 18 amino acids. V gave up 2 bases and J gave up 2 bases, with 19 bases separating them. CDR1 MNHNS and CDR2 SASEGT come from the germline V gene. DNA of the CDR3: TGTGCCAGCAGTGAAATAGGAGGGGTAGGGGTAGGCAATCAGCCCCAGCATTTT. Translated: CASSEIGGVGVGNQPQHF.

The chain combines TRBV2 with TRBJ2-5, with TRBD2 matching over 10 bases. Trimming at V came to 7 bases and at J to 5 bases, leaving 10 bases not matched to a gene. Germline CDR1 and CDR2: SNHLY and FYNNEI. There are 15 residues in the CDR3. CDR3 protein: CASILSGRPWETQYF. CDR3 in DNA: TGTGCCAGCATCCTTAGCGGGAGGCCCTGGGAGACCCAGTACTTC.

The chain couples TRBV29-1 to TRBJ1-1; TRBD1 matches 9 bases. CDR3 length: 11 residues. Losses at the gene ends were 7 bases for V and 11 bases for J; bases not matched to a gene: 8. Germline V lookup: CDR1 SQVTM, CDR2 ANQGSEA. The CDR3 protein is CSAGQGTGAFF. The CDR3 DNA is TGCAGCGCAGGACAGGGGACAGGGGCTTTCTTT.

V gene TRBV27 combines with J gene TRBJ2-6; 7 bases agree with TRBD1. CDR3 size: 22 residues. The germline CDR1 and CDR2 sequences are MNHEY and SMNVEV (reference sequence). Unmatched junction bases numbered 26, after V lost 8 bases and J lost 1 base. The CDR3 here is CASGYGIRDRVRDKSGANVLTF. The CDR3 DNA sequence: TGTGCCAGCGGGTACGGGATCCGGGACAGAGTGAGGGACAAATCTGGGGCCAACGTCCTGACTTTC.

The rearrangement uses TRBV19 and TRBJ1-2; D is unresolved. This CDR3 comprises 14 residues. The germline V gene encodes CDR1 LNHDA and CDR2 SQIVND (reference sequence). Trimming left V 0 bases short and J 1 base short, with 6 bases between. Here the CDR3 DNA reads TGTGCCAGTAGTATAGATCCCGGTAACTATGGCTACACCTTC. Translation gives CASSIDPGNYGYTF.

The chain employs TRBV5-6 and TRBJ2-1, with a possible D match to TRBD2 (6 bases). This CDR3 has 14 residues. Trimming pared 1 base from V and 7 bases from J, leaving 12 bases between. CDR1 SGHDT and CDR2 YYEEEE come from the germline V gene. CDR3 sequence: CASSLWGDRNEQFF. The CDR3 region has the DNA TGTGCCAGCAGCTTGTGGGGGGACCGGAATGAGCAGTTCTTC.

The chain joins TRBV2 to TRBJ1-4, with TRBD1 matching over 8 bases. Germline CDR1 and CDR2: SNHLY and FYNNEI. This CDR3 is 15 amino acids long. V was clipped by 6 bases and J by 3 bases; unmatched bases: 6. This CDR3 is CASRGDRRANEKLFF. The CDR3 DNA is TGTGCCAGCAGGGGGGACAGGCGGGCTAATGAAAAACTGTTTTTT. The full variable domain, completed using reference TRBV2 and TRBJ1-4, is EPEVTQTPSHQVTQMGQEVILRCVPISNHLYFYWYRQILGQKVEFLVSFYNNEISEKSEIFDDQFSVERPDGSNFTLKIRSTKLEDSAMYFCASRGDRRANEKLFFGSGTQLSVL.

V usage is TRBV10-1 and J usage is TRBJ1-1; D remains unclear. Trimming stripped 3 bases from V and 4 bases from J, with 9 bases between. Germline loops: CDR1 WNHNN, CDR2 SYGVQD (reference sequence). This CDR3 has 13 residues. This CDR3 reads CASSDRGATEAFF. The CDR3 DNA reads as TGCGCCAGCAGTGATCGGGGAGCCACTGAAGCTTTCTTT.

The rearrangement joins TRBV3-1 (or the pseudogene TRBV3-2) to TRBJ1-2, with TRBD1 as a possible D gene (5 bases). With 1 base removed from V and 5 bases from J, the gap between germline ends came to 11 bases. The CDR3 is 14 residues long. Germline CDR1 LGHDT, CDR2 YNNKEL (reference sequence). For the CDR3, the DNA is TGTGCCAGCAGCCAAGTTTTCCAGGGATATGGCTACACCTTC. Translating it yields CASSQVFQGYGYTF.

This chain joins TRBV3-1 (or the pseudogene TRBV3-2) and TRBJ2-7; no clear D. V shed 1 base and J shed 5 bases, with 9 bases lying between them. CDR1 LGHDT and CDR2 YNNKEL come from the germline V gene (reference sequence). The CDR3 is 13 amino acids. DNA for the CDR3: TGTGCCAGCAGCCAAGTGAGCTTTAACGAGCAGTACTTC. Protein: CASSQVSFNEQYF.